This entry lists 20 T cell receptor beta chains sequenced from one sample in a study of Graves' ophthalmopathy and Graves' hyperthyroidism. Using RNA transcripts, the TCR beta CDR3 regions were amplified. The workflow started with a first-round RT-PCR run with HTBI primers and then moved on to a second-round multiplex PCR. TCRdb independently ran MiXCR on the multiplex PCR reads; one entry per CDR3 protein. The data show 350,000 to 450,000 distinct CDR3 sequences, around 16% seen once. Sequencing was performed on peripheral blood. The receptors originated from a woman aged 18-29 years with Graves' ophthalmopathy.

Many counts were recorded for this clonotype. The chain links TRBV7-9 to TRBJ1-5; perhaps TRBD1 as D (5 bases). Between the trimmed V and J ends, which lost 5 bases and 14 bases, there was a span of 13 bases. Germline V gives CDR1 SEHNR, CDR2 FQNEAQ (reference sequence). The CDR3 contains 11 residues. The CDR3 protein is CASSPGAAEHF. Here the CDR3 DNA reads TGTGCCAGCAGCCCCGGGGCTGCGGAGCATTTT.

The chain joins TRBV6-1 to TRBJ1-5, with D possibly being TRBD1 (5 bases). Deletions cut 6 bases from V and 4 bases from J, with 13 bases between. The CDR3 has 14 residues. Germline lookup yields CDR1 MNHNS and CDR2 SASEGT. CDR3 amino acids: CASRPPGRNQPQHF. The CDR3 DNA follows: TGTGCCAGCAGACCCCCAGGGAGGAATCAGCCCCAGCATTTT.

In its sample, this clonotype was seen many times. The rearrangement uses TRBV29-1 and TRBJ1-3, with TRBD1 as a possible D gene (5 bases). The CDR3 spans 13 residues. V was shortened by 7 bases and J by 3 bases, with 13 bases between the two germline ends. Germline CDR1 reads SQVTM; CDR2 reads ANQGSEA. The CDR3 is CSAHEGRGNTIYF. The CDR3 DNA reads as TGCAGCGCTCACGAGGGACGTGGAAACACCATATATTTT.

The table lists this clonotype with a few counts. V is TRBV6-1 and J is TRBJ2-7; a weak D match, TRBD1 (5 bases). V gave up 2 bases and J gave up 6 bases, with 8 bases separating them. The CDR3 is made up of 12 amino acids. CDR1 and CDR2 (germline): MNHNS, SASEGT. The CDR3, as DNA: TGTGCCAGCAGTGAAAATCAGGGCGAGCAGTACTTC. Protein: CASSENQGEQYF.

This clonotype was recorded at least ten times. CDR3 nucleotides: TGCAGTGCCGCAGCGGGAGGCCCTTATACCCAGTACTTC. Translating gives CSAAAGGPYTQYF. This chain uses TRBV20-1 with TRBJ2-5, with 9 bases identical to TRBD2. This CDR3 spans 13 amino acids. Germline lookup yields CDR1 DFQATT and CDR2 SNEGSKA (reference sequence). With V trimmed by 6 bases and J by 8 bases, 10 bases remained unmatched.

This clonotype has ten or more counts. The chain is built from TRBV29-1 and TRBJ2-7; perhaps D is TRBD1 or TRBD2 (5 bases each). V lost 6 bases to trimming and J lost 4 bases, with 19 bases between them. Germline CDR1 is SQVTM and CDR2 is ANQGSEA. The CDR3 runs 14 residues. This CDR3 is CSVPTGTEVYEQYF. For the CDR3, the DNA is TGCAGCGTCCCGACCGGGACCGAGGTGTACGAGCAGTACTTC.

This clonotype was counted at least ten times. The chain couples TRBV19 to TRBJ2-7; a possible D gene is TRBD2 (5 bases). CDR1 is LNHDA and CDR2 is SQIVND in the germline V gene (reference sequence). Trimming cost V 1 base and J 2 bases, with 12 bases left between them. CDR3 length: 15 residues. CDR3 nucleotide sequence: TGTGCCAGTAGTATAGTCCTAGGGAGTGCCTACGAGCAGTACTTC. This gives the protein CASSIVLGSAYEQYF.

This clonotype was counted ten times or more. This chain connects TRBV6-1 to TRBJ1-2, with D hard to call. This CDR3 contains 15 residues. Trimming left V 6 bases short and J 3 bases short, with 17 bases between. Germline values: CDR1 MNHNS, CDR2 SASEGT. CDR3 in DNA: TGTGCCAGCAGCCCTGACGGACCGGATTACTATGGCTACACCTTC. Its protein product is CASSPDGPDYYGYTF.

The chain employs TRBV6-1 and TRBJ1-2; D gene unclear. Trimming removed 10 bases at V and 4 bases at J, with 13 bases between. CDR1 and CDR2 from the germline V gene are MNHNS and SASEGT. The CDR3 spans 12 residues. CDR3 in DNA: TGTGCCACATGGACCGAAAGCTATGGCTACACCTTC. It specifies CATWTESYGYTF.

Many counts were recorded for this clonotype. The chain is built from TRBV9 and TRBJ1-5, with D perhaps matching TRBD1 (6 bases). With 4 bases removed from V and 3 bases from J, the gap between germline ends came to 14 bases. Germline V lookup: CDR1 SGDLS, CDR2 YYNGEE. The CDR3 has 15 residues. The CDR3 spells CASSPEQGPNQPQHF. The CDR3 DNA reads TGTGCCAGCAGCCCAGAACAGGGACCCAATCAGCCCCAGCATTTT.

Ten or more counts support this clonotype. The chain joins TRBV20-1 to TRBJ1-2; possible D gene TRBD1, 6 bases. Trimming cost V 3 bases and J 5 bases, with 13 bases left between them. The CDR3 sequence is 13 residues long. In germline, CDR1 is DFQATT, CDR2 SNEGSKA (reference sequence). CDR3 sequence reads: CSASGNRVYGYTF. DNA for the CDR3: TGCAGTGCTAGTGGGAACAGGGTTTATGGCTACACCTTC.

There are many counts of this clonotype. This rearrangement joins TRBV12-3 or TRBV12-4 to TRBJ2-5, with D perhaps matching TRBD1 (5 bases). Trimming shortened V by 3 bases and J by 6 bases, and 17 bases separated the two germline ends. This CDR3 is built from 15 residues. The CDR3 spells CASSFSWGGIKTQYF. The CDR3 DNA follows: TGTGCCAGCAGTTTCTCTTGGGGCGGCATCAAGACCCAGTACTTC.

This clonotype was counted many times. The CDR3, as DNA: TGTGCCAGCACCAGGGGACAGGGGGCCGGCGGAGCTTTCTTT. Translation: CASTRGQGAGGAFF. The chain is built from TRBV2 and TRBJ1-1; TRBD1 matches 12 bases. The CDR3 runs 14 residues. Germline trimming cut 7 bases from V and 10 bases from J; bases unmatched to any gene: 10. Per the germline V gene, CDR1 is SNHLY and CDR2 is FYNNEI.

This clonotype was counted many times. This CDR3 reads CASSKGATYEQYF. The CDR3 bases are TGTGCCAGTTCGAAGGGGGCGACCTACGAGCAGTACTTC. The chain recombines TRBV19 with TRBJ2-7, with TRBD1 matching over 7 bases. The germline V gene encodes CDR1 LNHDA and CDR2 SQIVND (reference sequence). V lost 8 bases and J lost 2; bases outside the gene matches: 6. This CDR3 has 13 amino acids.

Ten or more counts support this clonotype. The rearrangement links TRBV28 to TRBJ1-1; D might be TRBD1 (5 bases). The germline V gene encodes CDR1 MDHEN and CDR2 SYDVKM. V was shortened by 8 bases and J by 3 bases, with 10 bases between the two germline ends. This CDR3 is 12 amino acids long. The CDR3 loop reads CASAGADTEAFF. CDR3 bases: TGTGCCAGCGCCGGGGCGGACACTGAAGCTTTCTTT.

This clonotype was observed many times. This chain joins TRBV2 and TRBJ1-2; D call uncertain. The CDR3 runs to 13 residues. Between the trimmed V and J ends, which lost 2 bases and 2 bases, there was a span of 6 bases. The germline V gene encodes CDR1 SNHLY and CDR2 FYNNEI. CDR3 protein: CASSEFQNYGYTF. The CDR3 DNA sequence: TGTGCCAGCAGTGAATTTCAGAACTATGGCTACACCTTC. The entire variable domain, with the rest obtained from reference TRBV2 and TRBJ1-2, is as follows: EPEVTQTPSHQVTQMGQEVILRCVPISNHLYFYWYRQILGQKVEFLVSFYNNEISEKSEIFDDQFSVERPDGSNFTLKIRSTKLEDSAMYFCASSEFQNYGYTFGSGTRLTVV.

This clonotype has a count of ten or more. The chain links TRBV19 to TRBJ2-5; 7 nucleotides agree with TRBD1. CDR1 is LNHDA, CDR2 SQIVND, per germline (reference sequence). The CDR3 has 12 residues. Trimming at V came to 10 bases and at J to 4 bases, leaving 6 bases not matched to a gene. CDR3 sequence reads: CATRQGRETQYF. The DNA for the CDR3 is TGTGCCACCAGACAGGGTAGAGAGACCCAGTACTTC. The complete variable domain, with remaining parts taken from reference TRBV19 and TRBJ2-5, reads DGGITQSPKYLFRKEGQNVTLSCEQNLNHDAMYWYRQDPGQGLRLIYYSQIVNDFQKGDIAEGYSVSREKKESFPLTVTSAQKNPTAFYLCATRQGRETQYFGPGTRLLVL.

This clonotype has only a few counts. Mismatch with germline at one junction end may stem from a read error. The V and J genes are TRBV7-9 and TRBJ2-5; a possible D gene is TRBD2 (6 bases). Germline V CDR1 and CDR2: SEHNR, FQNEAQ (reference sequence). The CDR3 length is 11 residues. The CDR3: CASSAGTEMSF. In nucleotides, the CDR3 is TGTGCCAGCAGCGCCGGGACTGAAATGAGTTTC.

This clonotype occurred once. V gene TRBV6-1 combines with J gene TRBJ1-1, with D tentatively TRBD1 (5 bases). Germline V lookup: CDR1 MNHNS, CDR2 SASEGT. Deletions cut 5 bases from V and 0 bases from J, with 19 bases between. The CDR3 spans 17 residues. The CDR3, as DNA: TGTGCCAGCAGTACACTACCCGGGGGGGAACTGAACACTGAAGCTTTCTTT. Its translation: CASSTLPGGELNTEAFF.

This clonotype was counted at least ten times. This sequence joins TRBV12-3 or TRBV12-4 and TRBJ2-7; TRBD1 or TRBD2 may be the D gene (5 bases each). Trimming took 6 bases from V and 5 from J, leaving 11 bases between them. The CDR3 totals 12 residues. The CDR3 loop is CASRGGGNEQYF. The CDR3 bases are TGTGCCAGCAGGGGTGGGGGTAACGAGCAGTACTTC.